The rows below give T cell receptor beta chains drawn from one sample of a study of OX40 agonist ivuxolimab in advanced cancers. Data came from immunoSEQ multiplex PCR; TCRdb stores just in-frame clones and leaves some out. The sample lists about 80,000 clones, over 80% occurring once. This specimen consisted of CD4+ or CD8+ T cells sorted from blood, obtained in a trial of the OX40 agonist ivuxolimab. These TCRs come from an adult with an advanced solid tumor such as melanoma, head and neck, liver or kidney cancer. Each CDR3 is given with its conserved first and last residue. Fields, in order: V gene, clone size, J gene, D gene, CDR3 DNA, CDR3 protein. D genes are given only for firm matches. A clone size is listed for some rows: how often the clone was seen (once, few, many), or a class if it is expanded.

>TRBV7-9|once|TRBJ1-5|TRBD1
TGTGCCAGCAGTCAGACAGGGGGCAATCAGCCCCAGCATTTT
CASSQTGGNQPQHF
>TRBV29-1|once|TRBJ2-3|.
TGCAGCGACCTGAGAGGGGGGGCCAATACGCAGTATTTT
CSDLRGGANTQYF
>TRBV19|.|TRBJ2-1|.
TGTGCCAGTAGTGTAACAGGGACTGGCTACAATGAGCAGTTCTTC
CASSVTGTGYNEQFF
>TRBV6-1|.|TRBJ2-7|TRBD2
TGTGCCAGCAGTGAAACCGTAGCGGGTGGCTACGAGCAGTACTTC
CASSETVAGGYEQYF
>TRBV29-1|once|TRBJ1-2|TRBD1
TGCAGCGTGGAAGACGGGACAGGGTTTGGCTACACCTTC
CSVEDGTGFGYTF
>TRBV9|.|TRBJ2-7|.
TGTGCCAGCAGCGTAGGGGGGGAAGGTTCCTACGAGCAGTACTTC
CASSVGGEGSYEQYF
>TRBV13|.|TRBJ2-1|.
TGTGCCAGCAGCTTAGGAGGACGACAGTACAATGAGCAGTTCTTC
CASSLGGRQYNEQFF
>TRBV11-2|.|TRBJ2-1|.
TGTGCCAGCAGCTTGGGGTGGGAGAGCTCCTACAATGAGCAGTTCTTC
CASSLGWESSYNEQFF
>TRBV28|.|TRBJ2-7|.
TGTGCCAGCAGCCGCCCAGGGGCGTGGGTTGAAGAGGACTACGAGCAGTACTTC
CASSRPGAWVEEDYEQYF
>TRBV2|.|TRBJ1-1|TRBD1
TGTGCCAGCAGTGAACTACAGGGGGCCGAGGCTGAAGCTTTCTTT
CASSELQGAEAEAFF
>TRBV9|.|TRBJ2-1|.
TGTGCCAGCAGCGAGGGGACAGAGCAGTTCTTC
CASSEGTEQFF
>TRBV4-1|.|TRBJ1-2|.
TGCGCCAGCAGCCAAGATTGGGCAGCTATATTTAACTATGGCTACACCTTC
CASSQDWAAIFNYGYTF
>TRBV7-8|.|TRBJ1-4|.
TGTGCCAGCAGCACAGGGTATGAGAATGAAAAACTGTTTTTT
CASSTGYENEKLFF